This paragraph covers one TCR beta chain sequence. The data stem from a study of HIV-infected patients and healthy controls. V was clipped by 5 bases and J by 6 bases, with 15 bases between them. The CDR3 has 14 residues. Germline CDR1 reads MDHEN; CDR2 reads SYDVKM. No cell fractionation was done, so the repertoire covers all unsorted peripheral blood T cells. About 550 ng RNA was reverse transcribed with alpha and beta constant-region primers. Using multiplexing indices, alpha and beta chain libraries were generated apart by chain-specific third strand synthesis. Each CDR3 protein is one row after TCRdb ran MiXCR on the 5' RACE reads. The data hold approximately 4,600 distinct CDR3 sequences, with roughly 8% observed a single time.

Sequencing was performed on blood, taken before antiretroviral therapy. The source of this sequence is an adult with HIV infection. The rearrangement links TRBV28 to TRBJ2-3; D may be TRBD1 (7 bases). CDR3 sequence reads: CASSPGGRLDTQYF. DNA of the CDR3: TGTGCCAGCAGTCCAGGGGGGCGCCTGGATACGCAGTATTTT.